This TCR beta chain was recovered during a study of T cells in tuberculosis. Study-level information: This South African cohort compared adolescents with or without latent tuberculosis against adults with active tuberculosis.

General study findings and limits: The TCR-beta difference was not significant; alpha differences partly reflected length.

Regarding time point: new active TB diagnosis, blood taken before or within 7 days of starting treatment. Germline V gene lookup returns CDR1 WNHNN and CDR2 SYGVQD (reference sequence). The CDR3 length is 14 residues. The V gene end was trimmed by 4 bases and the J gene end by 8 bases; junction bases not matched to a gene: 7. About this clone: Its antigen is not known.

Only in-frame clones appear in the TCRdb table, and some are missing; sequencing was by immunoSEQ multiplex PCR. The sample holds fewer than 40,000 clones; roughly 88% are singletons and the top ten take about 5.5%. The receptor was derived from an adult with tuberculosis. The J gene is TRBJ2-1, the V gene TRBV10-1, with 8 bases identical to TRBD2. Sequencing was performed on PBMCs, taken at tuberculosis diagnosis. The CDR3 reads CASSASGSFDEQFF. The DNA of the CDR3 is TGCGCCAGCAGTGCCAGCGGGAGTTTCGATGAGCAGTTCTTC.